This is a list of T cell receptor beta chains from one sample in a study of identical twins. TCRdb recomputed calls from the 5' RACE reads with MiXCR, one row per CDR3 protein. The data show 700,000 or so distinct CDR3 sequences, around 8.3% seen once. The data also belong to a second study, concerning yellow fever vaccine responses in identical twins.

The sample was PBMCs. Source of these receptors: a woman aged 18-35 years in good health. The CDR3 runs from the conserved cysteine through the conserved F or W. The order of the fields is D gene, J gene, clone size, V gene, CDR3 protein, CDR3 DNA. D genes are given only for firm matches. Clone size appears in some rows only: once, few, many, or a class for an expanded clone.

>TRBD2|TRBJ2-1|.|TRBV7-7
CASSYDLAGAGYNEQFF
TGTGCTAGCAGCTACGACCTAGCGGGAGCTGGCTACAATGAGCAGTTCTTC
>TRBD2|TRBJ2-3|few|TRBV5-1
CASSSTIAGGPNTQYF
TGCGCCAGCAGCTCTACCATAGCGGGGGGGCCGAATACGCAGTATTTT
>.|TRBJ2-7|.|TRBV18
CASFRGAAYEQYF
TGTGCCAGCTTCCGGGGGGCTGCCTACGAGCAGTACTTC
>.|TRBJ2-3|.|TRBV4-2
CASSQVSASPSTDTQYF
TGTGCCAGCAGCCAAGTCTCCGCTAGCCCGAGCACAGATACGCAGTATTTT
>.|TRBJ2-7|few|TRBV6-2/TRBV6-3
CASSSFQGYEQYF
TGTGCCAGCAGTTCCTTCCAGGGCTACGAGCAGTACTTC
>.|TRBJ2-3|.|TRBV6-2/TRBV6-3
CASLRGLSTDTQYF
TGTGCCAGCCTTCGGGGGCTTAGCACAGATACGCAGTATTTT
>.|TRBJ2-5|.|TRBV9
CASSVDPRDGWETQYF
TGTGCCAGCAGCGTAGATCCCAGGGACGGCTGGGAGACCCAGTACTTC
>.|TRBJ2-1|.|TRBV6-6
CASAGHEQFF
TGTGCCAGCGCAGGGCATGAGCAGTTCTTC
>.|TRBJ2-7|.|TRBV5-5
CASSLGRVPSSYEQYF
TGTGCCAGCAGCTTGGGCAGGGTACCCAGCTCCTACGAGCAGTACTTC
>.|TRBJ2-7|.|TRBV11-2
CASSEATDYEQYF
TGTGCCAGCAGCGAAGCCACGGACTACGAGCAGTACTTC
>TRBD2|TRBJ2-2|.|TRBV2
CASTRASGRKTGELFF
TGTGCCAGCACCCGGGCTAGCGGGAGAAAAACCGGGGAGCTGTTTTTT
>.|TRBJ2-5|many|TRBV7-9
CASSSHLGERETQYF
TGTGCCAGCAGCTCCCACCTCGGGGAGAGGGAGACCCAGTACTTC
>.|TRBJ1-4|.|TRBV10-3
CAASWGGNEKLFF
TGTGCCGCCTCCTGGGGGGGTAATGAAAAACTGTTTTTT
>.|TRBJ2-2|few|TRBV4-2
CASSQETGGLDTGELFF
TGTGCCAGCAGCCAAGAAACGGGGGGCCTTGACACCGGGGAGCTGTTTTTT
>TRBD2|TRBJ2-5|.|TRBV29-1
CSVTTGLAGGAGQTQYF
TGCAGCGTGACCACGGGACTAGCGGGAGGCGCCGGTCAGACCCAGTACTTC
>TRBD1|TRBJ2-7|.|TRBV7-2
CASSPRFGTGAYEQYF
TGTGCCAGCAGCCCACGTTTTGGGACAGGGGCTTACGAGCAGTACTTC
>.|TRBJ1-1|many|TRBV7-3
CASSLTGTHNEAFF
TGTGCCAGCAGCTTAACAGGGACACACAACGAAGCTTTCTTT
>TRBD2|TRBJ2-3|.|TRBV7-8
CASSLRAGLAGNTDTQYF
TGTGCCAGCAGCTTGCGTGCGGGACTAGCGGGAAACACAGATACGCAGTATTTT
>.|TRBJ2-7|few|TRBV6-6
CASSRGVEQYF
TGTGCCAGCAGCAGGGGGGTCGAGCAGTACTTC
>.|TRBJ2-1|few|TRBV28
CASRTQGTFSYNEQFF
TGTGCCAGCAGAACCCAGGGGACATTCTCCTACAATGAGCAGTTCTTC
>TRBD2|TRBJ2-7|few|TRBV12-3/TRBV12-4
CASRPSGLAGPGYEQYF
TGTGCCAGCAGGCCCTCGGGACTAGCGGGCCCTGGGTACGAGCAGTACTTC
>TRBD1|TRBJ2-1|.|TRBV7-9
CASSLERSGTGRNEQFF
TGTGCCAGCAGCTTAGAAAGGTCCGGGACAGGGCGCAATGAGCAGTTCTTC
>.|TRBJ1-2|many|TRBV7-9
CASSSAISYYGYTF
TGTGCCAGCAGCAGTGCGATATCCTACTATGGCTACACCTTC
>TRBD1|TRBJ2-1|few|TRBV19
CASSILDRDSEQFF
TGTGCCAGTAGTATACTGGACAGGGACAGTGAGCAGTTCTTC
>TRBD1|TRBJ2-7|once|TRBV12-3/TRBV12-4
CTSSYRTGAMGLSYEQYF
TGTACCAGCAGTTACAGGACAGGGGCGATGGGATTATCCTACGAGCAGTACTTC
>TRBD2|TRBJ2-4|few|TRBV12-3/TRBV12-4
CASRRTSGGPENIQYF
TGTGCCAGCAGGCGGACTAGCGGGGGGCCCGAAAACATTCAGTACTTC
>TRBD2|TRBJ2-1|.|TRBV12-3/TRBV12-4
CASTLLAGVNEQFF
TGTGCCAGCACCTTACTAGCGGGGGTAAATGAGCAGTTCTTC
>TRBD2|TRBJ2-1|few|TRBV11-2
CASSSSDLASGLLNEQFF
TGTGCCAGCAGCTCGTCAGACCTCGCCTCGGGACTACTCAATGAGCAGTTCTTC
>.|TRBJ2-1|many|TRBV27
CASSIDSYNEQFF
TGTGCCAGCAGTATAGACTCCTACAATGAGCAGTTCTTC
>.|TRBJ2-1|.|TRBV20-1
CSAREMPLAGRINEQFF
TGCAGTGCTAGAGAGATGCCCCTGGCAGGGCGAATCAATGAGCAGTTCTTC
>.|TRBJ2-7|few|TRBV6-1
CASSLLPQAYEQYF
TGTGCCAGCAGTCTTTTACCGCAAGCCTACGAGCAGTACTTC
>.|TRBJ2-5|few|TRBV20-1
CSARGNQETQYF
TGCAGTGCCAGAGGCAACCAAGAGACCCAGTACTTC
>.|TRBJ2-3|many|TRBV6-5
CASSYYGMGTDTQYF
TGTGCCAGCAGTTACTACGGGATGGGCACAGATACGCAGTATTTT
>TRBD1|TRBJ1-5|few|TRBV2
CASSRDRGRLGQPQHF
TGTGCCAGCAGTCGGGACAGGGGGCGCTTAGGGCAGCCCCAGCATTTT
>.|TRBJ1-1|many|TRBV6-1
CASSRTARGTEAFF
TGTGCCAGCAGTCGGACAGCCAGAGGGACTGAAGCTTTCTTT
>.|TRBJ2-1|many|TRBV7-2
CASSLEGRGAFF
TGTGCCAGCAGCTTAGAGGGACGGGGCGCGTTCTTC
>TRBD2|TRBJ2-3|.|TRBV12-3/TRBV12-4
CASSLRGRTTDTQYF
TGTGCCAGCAGTTTGCGCGGGAGGACCACAGATACGCAGTATTTT
>TRBD2|TRBJ2-2|few|TRBV6-4
CASSERAGVAGELFF
TGTGCCAGCAGTGAGCGGGCGGGAGTAGCCGGGGAGCTGTTTTTT
>.|TRBJ2-7|.|TRBV10-3
CAISEPATGPSYEQYF
TGTGCCATCAGTGAGCCCGCCACCGGGCCGTCCTACGAGCAGTACTTC
>.|TRBJ2-1|many|TRBV12-3/TRBV12-4
CASSLVRLGSYNEQFF
TGTGCCAGCAGTTTAGTAAGATTGGGCTCCTACAATGAGCAGTTCTTC
>TRBD2|TRBJ2-1|.|TRBV30
CAWSGVAGGSYNEQFF
TGTGCCTGGAGTGGAGTAGCGGGGGGCTCCTACAATGAGCAGTTCTTC